These 29 T cell receptor beta chains were all obtained from the same sample, sequenced in a study of post-analysis software for immune sequencing data (dated by TCRdb to 2013 to 2016). Study-wide findings and limitations: Patients showed significantly higher frequencies than controls for several TRBV segments, among them TRBV5-6, TRBV5-1 and TRBV20-1.

What these receptors recognize is not known. Library preparation was by PCR. TCRdb names Illumina HiSeq 2500 as the instrument used. To reduce PCR and sequencing biases, unique molecular identifiers were built into the TCR beta cDNA libraries. The public sequencing data were trimmed at Q25 with fastp and processed into clonotypes with MiXCR by TCRdb, which kept only in-frame beta chains. Each entry is one CDR3 protein sequence, shown with its most common DNA and genes. In this sample the table shows some 800,000 distinct CDR3 sequences, under 60% of which occur a single time. Roughly 4.9% of the sample lies in the top ten. The specimen was blood. The receptors come from a girl between 5 and 17 years old with multiple sclerosis.

The chain combines TRBV20-1 with TRBJ2-1, with unresolved D. The germline V and J ends were trimmed by 3 bases and 5 bases, with 17 bases remaining between them. In germline, CDR1 is DFQATT, CDR2 SNEGSKA (reference sequence). The CDR3 loop spans 15 amino acids. The CDR3 DNA reads as TGCAGTGCTAGTCTACTCCGTACCCCAAACAATGAGCAGTTCTTC. Protein product: CSASLLRTPNNEQFF.

CDR3 amino acids: CASSQNTGNTEAFF. Written as DNA, the CDR3 is TGCGCCAGCAGCCAAAACACAGGGAACACTGAAGCTTTCTTT. The chain joins TRBV4-1 to TRBJ1-1; weak D call: TRBD1 (5 bases). This CDR3 comprises 14 residues. V lost 2 bases and J 1 base, leaving 8 bases between the germline ends. Per the germline V gene, CDR1 is MGHRA and CDR2 is YSYEKL.

The chain joins TRBV7-2 to TRBJ2-1; 7 bases agree with TRBD2. J gave up 12 bases and V 3 bases, and 5 bases lay outside the gene matches. CDR3 length equals 12 residues. CDR1 and CDR2 (germline): SGHTA, FQGNSA. CDR3 residues: CASSFRPGGQFF. The CDR3 DNA follows: TGTGCCAGCAGCTTTAGGCCGGGAGGGCAGTTCTTC. The full variable domain, its missing parts supplied by reference TRBV7-2 and TRBJ2-1, is GAGVSQSPSNKVTEKGKDVELRCDPISGHTALYWYRQSLGQGLEFLIYFQGNSAPDKSGLPSDRFSAERTGGSVSTLTIQRTQQEDSAVYLCASSFRPGGQFFGPGTRLTVL.

The chain employs TRBV28 and TRBJ2-3; maybe TRBD1 (6 bases). The DNA end favors TRBJ1-5, so the J call may be wrong. This CDR3 region has 16 residues. In germline, CDR1 is MDHEN, CDR2 SYDVKM. In nucleotides, the CDR3 is TGTGCCAGCAGTCCAAGGGTCGGGGGCGGCAATCAGCCCCAGCATTTT. Translating it yields CASSPRVGGGNQPQHF.

This clonotype has only a few counts. V gene TRBV20-1 combines with J gene TRBJ2-7; D gene uncertain. V was trimmed by 4 bases and J by 0 bases, leaving 16 bases between them. Germline V gene data show CDR1 as DFQATT and CDR2 as SNEGSKA (reference sequence). The CDR3 has 15 residues. CDR3 loop: CSATTTRSFSYEQYF. CDR3 DNA sequence: TGCAGTGCTACTACGACCCGCTCGTTCTCCTACGAGCAGTACTTC.

This clonotype has a single count. V and J are TRBV27 and TRBJ2-3; a weak D match, TRBD1 (5 bases). The V end lost 6 bases, the J end lost 0 bases, and 16 bases lay between the germline ends. Looked up from germline, CDR1 is MNHEY and CDR2 is SMNVEV (reference sequence). The CDR3 extends over 16 amino acids. The CDR3 nucleotides read TGTGCCAGCAGAGGATGGGGCTTCCCTAGCACAGATACGCAGTATTTT. This encodes CASRGWGFPSTDTQYF.

This chain joins TRBV27 and TRBJ2-3; D remains unclear. There are 16 residues in the CDR3. Germline-derived CDR1 and CDR2 are MNHEY and SMNVEV (reference sequence). V was cut by 4 bases and J by 9 bases, with 23 bases left in between. In DNA form, the CDR3 reads TGTGCCAGCAGTTCCGCCGCGTCACAGATACACATCACGCAGTATTTT. This translates into CASSSAASQIHITQYF.

This chain uses TRBV24-1 with TRBJ2-3; D is perhaps TRBD1 or TRBD2 (5 bases each). The V gene's germline CDR1 is KGHDR and CDR2 SFDVKD. This CDR3 region has 16 residues. Trimming shortened V by 6 bases and J by 6 bases, and 21 bases separated the two germline ends. The DNA of the CDR3 is TGTGCCACCAGTTCATCCGGGACCAGTCCAGGCGATACGCAGTATTTT. Translated, it gives CATSSSGTSPGDTQYF.

Only a few counts were recorded for this clonotype. V and J are TRBV12-3 or TRBV12-4 and TRBJ2-3; possibly TRBD1 or TRBD2 for D (6 bases each). Trimming removed 6 bases from V and 3 bases from J, with 16 bases in between. CDR3 length: 15 amino acids. CDR3 loop: CASSIWQGRTDTQYF. In DNA form, the CDR3 reads TGTGCCAGCAGCATCTGGCAGGGGAGGACAGATACGCAGTATTTT.

The V and J genes are TRBV20-1 and TRBJ1-2; D not resolved. The length of the CDR3 is 10 residues. Germline CDR1 is DFQATT and CDR2 is SNEGSKA (reference sequence). V was pared by 5 bases and J by 5 bases, with 6 bases between. The CDR3, as DNA: TGCAGTGCTCTTGATTATGGCTACACCTTC. Its translation is CSALDYGYTF.

This clonotype was picked up a small number of times. This chain joins TRBV7-8 and TRBJ2-5; 12 bases are shared with TRBD2. This CDR3 is built from 18 residues. CDR1 and CDR2 (germline): SGHVS, FQNEAQ. With V trimmed by 6 bases and J by 3 bases, 14 bases remained unmatched. CDR3 bases: TGTGCCAGCAGTCTTAGGGCTAGCGGGAGGGCGTTTGAAGAGACCCAGTACTTC. Its protein product is CASSLRASGRAFEETQYF.

Here the CDR3 DNA reads TGTGCCAGCAGTTTCGGGGGCGCGGGACTAGTGGGCACAGATACGCAGTATTTT. As protein: CASSFGGAGLVGTDTQYF. The rearrangement joins TRBV12-3 or TRBV12-4 to TRBJ2-3; 8 nucleotides line up with TRBD2. Trimming removed 3 bases from V and 1 base from J; junction bases left unmatched: 12. There are 18 residues in the CDR3.

This rearrangement joins TRBV5-1 to TRBJ2-5; 7 bases are shared with TRBD2. The CDR3 contains 14 residues. Per the germline V gene, CDR1 is SGHRS and CDR2 is YFSETQ. The V segment lost 4 bases and the J segment 5 bases; nucleotides outside the gene matches: 8. CDR3: CASSPGLLNETQYF. CDR3 sequence (DNA): TGCGCCAGCAGCCCGGGACTACTCAACGAGACCCAGTACTTC.

This chain links TRBV7-2 with TRBJ2-5, with a weak D call TRBD2 (7 bases). Trimming left V 3 bases short and J 5 bases short, with 13 bases between. Per germline, CDR1 SGHTA and CDR2 FQGNSA. The CDR3 loop spans 14 amino acids. The CDR3 DNA reads as TGTGCCAGCAGCTTGGGAGGGGGTTTCGAGACCCAGTACTTC. Protein product: CASSLGGGFETQYF.

The V and J genes are TRBV15 and TRBJ1-3; possibly TRBD1 for D (5 bases). V was pared by 5 bases and J by 7 bases, with 6 bases between. CDR3 length: 11 residues. CDR1 is LNHNV and CDR2 is YYDKDF in the germline V gene (reference sequence). The CDR3 nucleotides read TGTGCCACCAGCCGGGGGAACACCATATATTTT. As protein: CATSRGNTIYF.

The V call is TRBV29-1, the J call TRBJ2-3; 11 bases align to TRBD1. After removal of 7 bases from V and 5 bases from J, the junction contained 8 bases not matched to a gene. The CDR3 covers 14 residues. The germline V gene encodes CDR1 SQVTM and CDR2 ANQGSEA. The CDR3 coding sequence is TGCAGCGCTGAGGACAGGGGGCTGGTAGATACGCAGTATTTT. Its translation is CSAEDRGLVDTQYF.

A single count supports this clonotype. V is TRBV12-3 or TRBV12-4 and J is TRBJ2-3; unclear D gene. The CDR3 is made up of 14 amino acids. Trimming took 3 bases from V and 2 from J, leaving 9 bases between them. Written as DNA, the CDR3 is TGTGCCAGCAGTTTTGGCCCTTTCACAGATACGCAGTATTTT. This codes for CASSFGPFTDTQYF.

V gene TRBV4-2 combines with J gene TRBJ2-2, with a weak D call TRBD2 (6 bases). CDR3 length: 17 residues. Trimming removed 0 bases at V and 3 bases at J, with 14 bases between. CDR1 LGHNA and CDR2 YNFKEQ come from the germline V gene. CDR3 coding DNA: TGTGCCAGCAGCCAAGATGACGGGAGAACGGACACCGGGGAGCTGTTTTTT. Its protein is CASSQDDGRTDTGELFF.

The CDR3 nucleotides are TGTGCCAGCAGCCCCTTAAGCGGGGGGGCTAACAATGAGCAGTTCTTC. As protein: CASSPLSGGANNEQFF. The chain carries TRBV28 and TRBJ2-1; 10 nucleotides align to TRBD2. This CDR3 spans 16 amino acids. Germline-derived CDR1 and CDR2 are MDHEN and SYDVKM. Germline trimming cut 6 bases from V and 5 bases from J; bases unmatched to any gene: 10.

Ten or more counts support this clonotype. The rearrangement joins TRBV12-3 or TRBV12-4 to TRBJ2-7; possibly TRBD2 for D (6 bases). The CDR3 length is 12 residues. Trimming cost V 6 bases and J 6 bases, with 12 bases left between them. CDR3 residues: CASSPGGSEQYF. As DNA, the CDR3 is TGTGCCAGCAGCCCTGGGGGGTCCGAGCAGTACTTC.

This chain connects TRBV24-1 to TRBJ1-5; 9 bases fit TRBD1. The CDR3 length is 14 residues. The germline gives CDR1 KGHDR, CDR2 SFDVKD. The V gene end was trimmed by 7 bases and the J gene end by 7 bases; junction bases not matched to a gene: 7. The CDR3 DNA reads TGTGCCACCAGCCCGACAGGGGGAATGCAGCCCCAGCATTTT. Its protein is CATSPTGGMQPQHF.

V is TRBV6-2 or TRBV6-3 and J is TRBJ2-7, with 11 bases fitting TRBD2. The ends lost 8 bases at V and 7 bases at J; junction bases unmatched: 10. This CDR3 is 14 amino acids long. The germline gives CDR1 MNHEY, CDR2 SVGEGT. The CDR3 region is CASAPLAGVQEQYF. Here the CDR3 DNA reads TGTGCCAGCGCCCCACTAGCGGGAGTTCAGGAGCAGTACTTC.

This chain connects TRBV24-1 to TRBJ2-1, with 12 bases identical to TRBD2. Unmatched junction bases numbered 9, after V lost 2 bases and J lost 8 bases. Per germline, CDR1 KGHDR and CDR2 SFDVKD. The CDR3 spans 17 residues. CDR3 nucleotide sequence: TGTGCCACCAGTGATTCCCTGACTAGCGGGAGTTTCTATGAGCAGTTCTTC. Residues: CATSDSLTSGSFYEQFF.

This rearrangement joins TRBV19 to TRBJ2-6; possibly TRBD2 for D (5 bases). The CDR3 has 16 residues. Trimming took off 11 bases at V and 1 base at J, with 18 bases between the two ends. Germline CDR1 is LNHDA and CDR2 is SQIVND (reference sequence). The CDR3 loop is CASAQDSSSGANVLTF. The CDR3 DNA follows: TGTGCCTCGGCTCAGGACTCCTCATCTGGGGCCAACGTCCTGACTTTC.

The CDR3 loop reads CSARAPSLAGGKYEQYF. As DNA, the CDR3 is TGCAGTGCTAGAGCTCCCTCCCTTGCGGGAGGTAAGTACGAGCAGTACTTC. This chain joins TRBV20-1 and TRBJ2-7; TRBD2 matches at 8 bases. This CDR3 is 17 amino acids long. V trimming: 1 base; J trimming: 4 bases; junction bases outside the gene matches: 15. The V gene's germline CDR1 is DFQATT and CDR2 SNEGSKA (reference sequence).

This chain uses TRBV5-1 with TRBJ2-4; a possible D gene is TRBD1 (6 bases). Trimming pared 2 bases from V and 6 bases from J, leaving 12 bases between. The length of the CDR3 is 14 residues. CDR1 is SGHRS and CDR2 is YFSETQ in the germline V gene. The CDR3 region has the DNA TGCGCCAGCAGCTTTGGGCAGGGGATAAACATTCAGTACTTC. This encodes CASSFGQGINIQYF.

This clonotype has a handful of counts. The CDR3 sequence: CSAHPRDRNRQFF. CDR3 bases: TGCAGCGCCCATCCCCGGGACAGGAATCGCCAGTTCTTC. This chain uses TRBV29-1 with TRBJ2-1, with 8 bases fitting TRBD1. CDR1 and CDR2 from the germline V gene are SQVTM and ANQGSEA. V was clipped by 7 bases and J by 13 bases; unmatched bases: 15. This CDR3 spans 13 amino acids.

The DNA for the CDR3 is TGTGCCAGCAGTGGCCTAGGTCATGAGCAGTTCTTC. It codes for CASSGLGHEQFF. The rearrangement joins TRBV2 to TRBJ2-1; D is ambiguous. Germline-derived CDR1 and CDR2 are SNHLY and FYNNEI. Trimming removed 4 bases at V and 8 bases at J, with 9 bases between. CDR3 size: 12 residues.

This clonotype was counted only a few times. The chain has TRBV9 and TRBJ2-7, with 8 bases matching TRBD2. J lost 3 bases, V lost 3 bases, and 5 bases had no gene match. The CDR3 runs to 14 residues. The germline V gene has CDR1 SGDLS and CDR2 YYNGEE. The CDR3 coding sequence is TGTGCCAGCAGCGGATCCGGGACTAGCTACGAGCAGTACTTC. Protein sequence: CASSGSGTSYEQYF.